The rows below give T cell receptor beta chains drawn from one sample of a study of T cell changes during pregnancy in multiple sclerosis. Repertoires were generated with immunoSEQ multiplex PCR, while TCRdb's copy carries only in-frame clones and drops some. The sample carries approximately 97,000 clones, 91% recorded once. Specimen: peripheral blood, collected after pregnancy. The receptors shown here come from a female donor in good health, enrolled as a control in a pregnancy study. Both conserved end residues are part of each CDR3. Fields, in order: clone size, D gene, V gene, CDR3 length, J gene, CDR3 protein, CDR3 DNA. The D gene is left open where the match is weak. Only some rows state a clone size, as once, few, many or a class for expanded clones.

abundance: .; d_gene: TRBD2; v_gene: TRBV4-2; len: 16; j_gene: TRBJ2-1; CDR3aa: CASSQEERGGRNEQFF; CDR3nt: TGTGCCAGCAGCCAGGAAGAGCGGGGGGGCCGAAATGAGCAGTTCTTC
abundance: few; d_gene: .; v_gene: TRBV4-2; len: 12; j_gene: TRBJ1-1; CDR3aa: CASSARDTEAFF; CDR3nt: TGTGCCAGCAGCGCCAGGGACACTGAAGCTTTCTTT
abundance: .; d_gene: .; v_gene: TRBV6-6; len: 14; j_gene: TRBJ1-4; CDR3aa: CASIYGGSNEKLFF; CDR3nt: TGTGCCAGCATCTACGGGGGGAGTAATGAAAAACTGTTTTTT
abundance: .; d_gene: TRBD1; v_gene: TRBV5-1; len: 14; j_gene: TRBJ1-4; CDR3aa: CASSTGQGTPQLFF; CDR3nt: TGCGCCAGCAGCACCGGACAGGGAACACCACAACTGTTTTTT
abundance: .; d_gene: .; v_gene: TRBV11-2; len: 15; j_gene: TRBJ1-2; CDR3aa: CASRLSTQGAYGYTF; CDR3nt: TGTGCCAGCAGACTTAGTACCCAAGGGGCCTATGGCTACACCTTC
abundance: .; d_gene: TRBD1; v_gene: TRBV2; len: 12; j_gene: TRBJ1-1; CDR3aa: CASRGTVSEAFF; CDR3nt: TGTGCCAGCAGAGGGACAGTGAGTGAAGCTTTCTTT
abundance: .; d_gene: .; v_gene: TRBV7-9; len: 14; j_gene: TRBJ1-1; CDR3aa: CASSLVQGYTEAFF; CDR3nt: TGTGCCAGCAGCTTAGTACAGGGTTACACTGAAGCTTTCTTT
abundance: .; d_gene: TRBD1; v_gene: TRBV28; len: 14; j_gene: TRBJ1-1; CDR3aa: CASSSDRGRTEAFF; CDR3nt: TGTGCCAGCAGTTCAGACAGGGGTAGAACTGAAGCTTTCTTT
abundance: .; d_gene: TRBD2; v_gene: TRBV28; len: 15; j_gene: TRBJ2-1; CDR3aa: CASSPSSGAGGEQFF; CDR3nt: TGTGCCAGCAGTCCCTCTAGCGGGGCGGGGGGTGAGCAGTTCTTC
abundance: .; d_gene: .; v_gene: TRBV29-1; len: 16; j_gene: TRBJ2-1; CDR3aa: CSVEAGRTRAGNEQFF; CDR3nt: TGCAGCGTTGAGGCGGGGCGGACAAGGGCGGGGAATGAGCAGTTCTTC
abundance: .; d_gene: .; v_gene: TRBV7-8; len: 20; j_gene: TRBJ1-5; CDR3aa: CASSPRTVAGSSYSNQPQHF; CDR3nt: TGTGCCAGCAGCCCCCGTACGGTGGCAGGTAGTTCCTATAGCAATCAGCCCCAGCATTTT
abundance: .; d_gene: .; v_gene: TRBV4-1; len: 15; j_gene: TRBJ2-2; CDR3aa: CASSQDPPRSGELFF; CDR3nt: TGCGCCAGCAGCCAAGACCCCCCCAGGTCCGGGGAGCTGTTTTTT
abundance: .; d_gene: .; v_gene: TRBV4-3; len: 13; j_gene: TRBJ1-1; CDR3aa: CASSQDLGSEAFF; CDR3nt: TGCGCCAGCAGCCAAGACCTGGGCAGTGAAGCTTTCTTT
abundance: .; d_gene: .; v_gene: TRBV7-9; len: 12; j_gene: TRBJ2-7; CDR3aa: CASSYSGYEQYF; CDR3nt: TGTGCCAGCAGCTACTCCGGCTACGAGCAGTACTTC
abundance: few; d_gene: TRBD1; v_gene: TRBV10-2; len: 13; j_gene: TRBJ1-2; CDR3aa: CASSVDRSYGYTF; CDR3nt: TGCGCCAGCAGTGTGGACAGGAGCTATGGCTACACCTTC
abundance: once; d_gene: .; v_gene: TRBV5-4; len: 15; j_gene: TRBJ2-2; CDR3aa: CASSLLVGDTGELFF; CDR3nt: TGTGCCAGCAGCTTGTTAGTAGGAGACACCGGGGAGCTGTTTTTT
abundance: once; d_gene: .; v_gene: TRBV27; len: 14; j_gene: TRBJ2-3; CDR3aa: CASRDSGYTDTQYF; CDR3nt: TGTGCCAGCAGGGACAGCGGCTACACAGATACGCAGTATTTT
abundance: .; d_gene: .; v_gene: TRBV2; len: 15; j_gene: TRBJ1-5; CDR3aa: CASSEGGRPNQPQHF; CDR3nt: TGTGCCAGCAGTGAAGGAGGGCGCCCGAATCAGCCCCAGCATTTT
abundance: .; d_gene: .; v_gene: TRBV27; len: 13; j_gene: TRBJ2-1; CDR3aa: CASAPALGGEQFF; CDR3nt: TGTGCCAGCGCACCCGCCCTAGGAGGCGAGCAGTTCTTC
abundance: .; d_gene: TRBD1; v_gene: TRBV7-3; len: 14; j_gene: TRBJ2-3; CDR3aa: CASSQGQNTDTQYF; CDR3nt: TGTGCCAGCAGCCAGGGACAGAACACAGATACGCAGTATTTT
abundance: .; d_gene: .; v_gene: TRBV9; len: 13; j_gene: TRBJ1-5; CDR3aa: CASSVAGEQPQHF; CDR3nt: TGTGCCAGCAGCGTAGCCGGAGAGCAGCCCCAGCATTTT
abundance: .; d_gene: .; v_gene: TRBV5-4; len: 13; j_gene: TRBJ2-7; CDR3aa: CASSFSSSYEQYF; CDR3nt: TGTGCCAGCAGCTTTTCTAGCTCCTACGAGCAGTACTTC
abundance: .; d_gene: .; v_gene: TRBV18; len: 13; j_gene: TRBJ1-6; CDR3aa: CASSPHGDSPLHF; CDR3nt: TGTGCCAGCTCACCCCACGGGGATTCACCCCTCCACTTT
abundance: .; d_gene: .; v_gene: TRBV18; len: 16; j_gene: TRBJ1-1; CDR3aa: CASSAVAIQGGTEAFF; CDR3nt: TGTGCCAGCTCAGCCGTAGCTATACAGGGTGGTACTGAAGCTTTCTTT
abundance: .; d_gene: .; v_gene: TRBV7-2; len: 13; j_gene: TRBJ1-1; CDR3aa: CASSNAGALEAFF; CDR3nt: TGTGCCAGCAGCAACGCTGGGGCCCTGGAAGCTTTCTTT
abundance: .; d_gene: .; v_gene: TRBV19; len: 16; j_gene: TRBJ2-2; CDR3aa: CASSSPLRGRTGELFF; CDR3nt: TGTGCCAGTAGTAGCCCTCTTAGGGGCCGCACCGGGGAGCTGTTTTTT
abundance: .; d_gene: .; v_gene: TRBV5-1; len: 14; j_gene: TRBJ2-7; CDR3aa: CASSLQGLLGEQYF; CDR3nt: TGCGCCAGCAGCTTGCAGGGGCTGCTCGGCGAGCAGTACTTC
abundance: .; d_gene: TRBD2; v_gene: TRBV4-2; len: 16; j_gene: TRBJ2-3; CDR3aa: CASSQTLGLGTDTQYF; CDR3nt: TGTGCCAGCAGCCAAACACTGGGACTAGGCACAGATACGCAGTATTTT
abundance: .; d_gene: .; v_gene: TRBV11-3; len: 14; j_gene: TRBJ2-2; CDR3aa: CASSLDPFSGELFF; CDR3nt: TGTGCCAGCAGCTTAGATCCTTTTTCCGGGGAGCTGTTTTTT
abundance: .; d_gene: .; v_gene: TRBV12-1; len: 15; j_gene: TRBJ2-3; CDR3aa: CAEPERDSRTDTQYF; CDR3nt: TGTGCCGAGCCGGAACGGGACTCGCGCACAGATACGCAGTATTTT
abundance: .; d_gene: TRBD1; v_gene: TRBV7-2; len: 16; j_gene: TRBJ1-5; CDR3aa: CASSLAMTGLNQPQHF; CDR3nt: TGTGCCAGCAGCTTAGCCATGACAGGGCTCAATCAGCCCCAGCATTTT
abundance: .; d_gene: TRBD1; v_gene: TRBV5-4; len: 14; j_gene: TRBJ1-2; CDR3aa: CASSWDRGGYGYTF; CDR3nt: TGTGCCAGCAGCTGGGACAGGGGGGGCTATGGCTACACCTTC
abundance: .; d_gene: .; v_gene: TRBV30; len: 12; j_gene: TRBJ1-2; CDR3aa: CAWSGGLYGYTF; CDR3nt: TGTGCCTGGAGTGGAGGACTCTATGGCTACACCTTC